These 3 T cell receptor beta chains originate from one sample sequenced in a study of PD-L1 blockade in urothelial cancer. Time point denoted: peripheral blood 6 weeks after treatment start. Assay used: immunoSEQ multiplex PCR; TCRdb lists only in-frame clones, some missing. The data contain tens of thousands of clones, about 79% of them singletons. The specimen comprised PBMCs, sampled around atezolizumab (anti-PD-L1) treatment. The receptors were gathered from a man between 65 and 79 years old with urothelial cancer.

This chain connects TRBV19 to TRBJ2-7, with TRBD1 identical over 10 bases. The CDR3 consists of 15 residues. V gave up 8 bases and J gave up 0 bases; unmatched junction bases: 7. The V gene's germline CDR1 is LNHDA and CDR2 SQIVND (reference sequence). The CDR3 loop is CASSDDRGLSYEQYF. The CDR3 DNA is TGTGCCAGTTCCGATGACAGGGGGCTCTCCTACGAGCAGTACTTC.

For the CDR3, the DNA is TGCGCCAGCAGCTTGATAGTCGGGGACACTGAAGCTTTCTTT. The encoded protein is CASSLIVGDTEAFF. The chain couples TRBV5-1 to TRBJ1-1; D gene ambiguous. The CDR3 extends over 14 amino acids. Trimming took 1 base from V and 3 from J, leaving 10 bases between them. CDR1 is SGHRS and CDR2 is YFSETQ in the germline V gene.

The V and J genes are TRBV27 and TRBJ2-1, with 10 bases matching TRBD2. After removal of 5 bases from V and 3 bases from J, the junction contained 7 bases not matched to a gene. The CDR3 totals 16 residues. CDR1 and CDR2 from the germline V gene are MNHEY and SMNVEV (reference sequence). CDR3 in amino acids: CASSVPSGSGYNEQFF. The CDR3 region has the DNA TGTGCCAGCAGTGTACCTAGCGGGAGCGGCTACAATGAGCAGTTCTTC.